This entry lists 4 T cell receptor beta chains sequenced from one sample in a study of CD8+ T cells in alopecia areata. RNA extraction was followed by reverse transcription into cDNA, which acted as the sequencing template. Some clones are missing from TCRdb's copy, which holds only in-frame ones; the method was immunoSEQ multiplex PCR. The sample comprises 120,000 to 150,000 clones, roughly four fifths of which are singletons, and around 25% rests with the top ten. The treatment was: oral pan-JAK inhibitor, 5-10 mg twice daily. Sample: CD8+ T cells sorted from blood, taken at week 4, from a patient treated with tofacitinib. All receptors come from a human donor with alopecia areata.

This clone appeared once. The chain joins TRBV4-2 to TRBJ2-7, with 9 bases matching TRBD2. V dropped 4 bases and J dropped 0; count of bases not matched to a gene: 13. Germline V lookup: CDR1 LGHNA, CDR2 YNFKEQ. The CDR3 is made up of 18 amino acids. The CDR3 nucleotides read TGTGCCAGCAGCCCCACCACCATAGCGGGGGCCCTCTCCTACGAGCAGTACTTC. Protein sequence: CASSPTTIAGALSYEQYF.

The chain recombines TRBV4-3 with TRBJ2-5; D is ambiguous. This CDR3 region has 14 residues. Trimming took 0 bases from V and 5 from J, leaving 10 bases between them. From germline, CDR1 is LGHNA and CDR2 YSLEER. CDR3 region: CASSQEVSEETQYF. DNA of the CDR3: TGCGCCAGCAGCCAAGAAGTGTCGGAGGAGACCCAGTACTTC.

In its sample, this clone was seen once. This chain uses TRBV4-1 with TRBJ2-1; 9 bases align to TRBD1. Losses at the gene ends were 4 bases for V and 4 bases for J; bases not matched to a gene: 2. Germline lookup yields CDR1 MGHRA and CDR2 YSYEKL. The CDR3 is 14 amino acids. CDR3: CASSLDRGYNEQFF. The CDR3 DNA reads TGCGCCAGCAGCCTGGACAGGGGTTACAATGAGCAGTTCTTC.

The chain combines TRBV27 with TRBJ1-1; no firm D call. Trimming left V 5 bases short and J 5 bases short, with 15 bases between. CDR3 length equals 14 residues. From germline, CDR1 is MNHEY and CDR2 SMNVEV (reference sequence). Here the CDR3 reads CASSPSHRWTEAFF. DNA for the CDR3: TGTGCCAGCAGTCCCTCCCATAGGTGGACTGAAGCTTTCTTT.